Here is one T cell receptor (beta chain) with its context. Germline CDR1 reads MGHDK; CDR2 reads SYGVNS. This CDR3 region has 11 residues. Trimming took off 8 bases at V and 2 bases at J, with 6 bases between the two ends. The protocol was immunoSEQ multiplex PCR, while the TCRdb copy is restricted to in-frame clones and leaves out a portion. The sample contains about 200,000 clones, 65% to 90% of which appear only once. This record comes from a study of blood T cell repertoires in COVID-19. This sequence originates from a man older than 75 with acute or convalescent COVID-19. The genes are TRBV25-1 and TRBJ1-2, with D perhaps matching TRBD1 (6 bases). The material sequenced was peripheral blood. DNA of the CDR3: TGTGCCAGCGGACAGAACTATGGCTACACCTTC. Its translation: CASGQNYGYTF.